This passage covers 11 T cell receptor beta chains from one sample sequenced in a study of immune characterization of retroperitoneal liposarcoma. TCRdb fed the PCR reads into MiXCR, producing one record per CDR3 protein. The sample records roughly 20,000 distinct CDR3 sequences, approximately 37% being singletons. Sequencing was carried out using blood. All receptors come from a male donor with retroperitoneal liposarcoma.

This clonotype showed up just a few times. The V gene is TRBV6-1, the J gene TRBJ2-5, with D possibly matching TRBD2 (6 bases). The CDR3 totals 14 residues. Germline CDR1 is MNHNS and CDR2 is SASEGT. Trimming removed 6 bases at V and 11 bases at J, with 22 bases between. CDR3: CASRLIGTDNEQYF. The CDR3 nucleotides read TGTGCCAGCAGACTCATCGGGACTGACAATGAGCAGTACTTC.

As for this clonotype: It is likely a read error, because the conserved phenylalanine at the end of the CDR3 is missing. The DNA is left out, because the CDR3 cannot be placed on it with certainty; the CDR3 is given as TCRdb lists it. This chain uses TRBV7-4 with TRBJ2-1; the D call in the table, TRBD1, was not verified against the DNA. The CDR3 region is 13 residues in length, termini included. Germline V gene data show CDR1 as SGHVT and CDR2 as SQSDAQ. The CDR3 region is CASSLASDRDSGQ.

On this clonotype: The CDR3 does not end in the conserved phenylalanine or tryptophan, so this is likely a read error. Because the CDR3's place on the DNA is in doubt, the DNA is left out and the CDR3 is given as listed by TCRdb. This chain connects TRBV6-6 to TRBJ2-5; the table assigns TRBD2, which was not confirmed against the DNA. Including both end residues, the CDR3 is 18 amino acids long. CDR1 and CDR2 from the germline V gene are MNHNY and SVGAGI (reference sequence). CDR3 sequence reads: CASSLGLAGGPEDTQSFP.

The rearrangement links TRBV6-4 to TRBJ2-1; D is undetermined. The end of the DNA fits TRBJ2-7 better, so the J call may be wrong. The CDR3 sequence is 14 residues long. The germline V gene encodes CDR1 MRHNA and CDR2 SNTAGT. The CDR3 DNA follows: TGTGCCAGCAGTGACACAGACCGACAAGGTGAGCAGTACTTC. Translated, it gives CASSDTDRQGEQYF.

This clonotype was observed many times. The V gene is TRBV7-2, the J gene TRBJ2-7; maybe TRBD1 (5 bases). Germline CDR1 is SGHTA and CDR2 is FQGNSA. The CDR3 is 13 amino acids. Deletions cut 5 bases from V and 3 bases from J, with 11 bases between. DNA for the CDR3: TGTGCCAGCAGCCGGCGACAGAACTACGAGCAGTACTTC. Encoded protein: CASSRRQNYEQYF. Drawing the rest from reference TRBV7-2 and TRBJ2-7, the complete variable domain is GAGVSQSPSNKVTEKGKDVELRCDPISGHTALYWYRQSLGQGLEFLIYFQGNSAPDKSGLPSDRFSAERTGGSVSTLTIQRTQQEDSAVYLCASSRRQNYEQYFGPGTRLTVT.

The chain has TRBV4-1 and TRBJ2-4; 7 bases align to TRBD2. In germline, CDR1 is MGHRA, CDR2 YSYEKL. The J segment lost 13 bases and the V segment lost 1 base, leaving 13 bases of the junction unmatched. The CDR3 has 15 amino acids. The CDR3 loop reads CASSQAGGTYNEQYF. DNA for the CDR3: TGCGCCAGCAGCCAAGCGGGGGGAACTTACAATGAGCAGTACTTC.

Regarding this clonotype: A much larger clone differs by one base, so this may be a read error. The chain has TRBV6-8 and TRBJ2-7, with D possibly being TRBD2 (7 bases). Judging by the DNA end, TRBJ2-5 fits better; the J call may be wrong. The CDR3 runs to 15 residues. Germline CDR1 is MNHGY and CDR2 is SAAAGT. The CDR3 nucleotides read TGTGCCAGCAGTCCCAGGACTAGGGGGGAAGAGACCCAGTACTTC. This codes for CASSPRTRGEETQYF.

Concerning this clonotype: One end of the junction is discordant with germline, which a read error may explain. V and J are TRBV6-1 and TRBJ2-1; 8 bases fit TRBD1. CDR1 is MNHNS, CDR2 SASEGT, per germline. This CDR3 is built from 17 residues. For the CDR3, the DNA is TGTTCCAGCAGTGAAGATCGACAGGGGTTTTTTACGGAGACCCAGTTCTTC. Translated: CSSSEDRQGFFTETQFF.

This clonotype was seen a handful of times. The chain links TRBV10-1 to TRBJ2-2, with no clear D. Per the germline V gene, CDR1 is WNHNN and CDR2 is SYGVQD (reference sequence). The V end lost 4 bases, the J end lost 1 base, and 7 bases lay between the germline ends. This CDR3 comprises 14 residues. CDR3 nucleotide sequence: TGCGCCAGCAGTGGTTACGGGAACACCGGGGAGCTGTTTTTT. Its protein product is CASSGYGNTGELFF.

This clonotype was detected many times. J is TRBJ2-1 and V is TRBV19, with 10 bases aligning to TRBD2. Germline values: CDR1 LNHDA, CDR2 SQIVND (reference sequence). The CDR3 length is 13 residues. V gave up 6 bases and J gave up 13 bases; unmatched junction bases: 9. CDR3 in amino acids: CASSAGTSAPQFF. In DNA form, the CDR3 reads TGTGCCAGTAGCGCAGGGACTAGCGCCCCTCAGTTCTTC.

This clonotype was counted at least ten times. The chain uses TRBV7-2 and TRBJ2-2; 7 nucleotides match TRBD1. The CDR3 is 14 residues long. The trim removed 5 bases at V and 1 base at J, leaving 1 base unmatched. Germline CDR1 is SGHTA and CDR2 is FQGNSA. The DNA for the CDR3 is TGTGCCAGCAGCCGACAGGGGAACACCGGGGAGCTGTTTTTT. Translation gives CASSRQGNTGELFF.